The clone carrying this TCR beta chain was observed once. Its target is not known. RNA was extracted and reverse transcribed into cDNA as the sequencing template. Assay used: immunoSEQ multiplex PCR; TCRdb lists only in-frame clones, some missing. The table includes 150,000 to 200,000 clones, about 54% detected once. These data come from a study of CD8+ T cells in alopecia areata. Overall study results and limits: Among patients, TCR sharing was less clear than in mice, a difference possibly due in part to HLA diversity in the patient population. In scalp samples, resident alphabeta T cells of normal skin are also sequenced. For lesional scalp, especially alopecia totalis/universalis, clonality was higher than in normal scalp.

Sequencing used CD4+ T cells sorted from blood. The TCR comes from a human donor in good health.

This CDR3 reads CATSREAGYTEAFF. The DNA of the CDR3 is TGTGCCACCAGCAGAGAAGCCGGATACACTGAAGCTTTCTTT. The genes are TRBV15 and TRBJ1-1, with no clear D. The V and J ends lost 0 bases and 3 bases respectively, with 8 bases between them. Germline CDR1 and CDR2: LNHNV and YYDKDF (reference sequence). This CDR3 is 14 amino acids long.